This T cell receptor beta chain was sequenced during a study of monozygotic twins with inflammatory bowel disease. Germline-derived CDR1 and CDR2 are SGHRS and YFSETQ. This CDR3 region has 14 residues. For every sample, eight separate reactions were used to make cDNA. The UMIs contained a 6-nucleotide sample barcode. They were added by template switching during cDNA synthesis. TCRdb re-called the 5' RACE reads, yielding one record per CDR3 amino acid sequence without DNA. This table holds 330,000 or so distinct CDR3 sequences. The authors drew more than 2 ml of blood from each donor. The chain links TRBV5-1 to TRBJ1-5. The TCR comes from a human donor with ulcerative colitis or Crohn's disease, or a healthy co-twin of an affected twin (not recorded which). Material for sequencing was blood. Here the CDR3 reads CASSLDRENQPQHF.